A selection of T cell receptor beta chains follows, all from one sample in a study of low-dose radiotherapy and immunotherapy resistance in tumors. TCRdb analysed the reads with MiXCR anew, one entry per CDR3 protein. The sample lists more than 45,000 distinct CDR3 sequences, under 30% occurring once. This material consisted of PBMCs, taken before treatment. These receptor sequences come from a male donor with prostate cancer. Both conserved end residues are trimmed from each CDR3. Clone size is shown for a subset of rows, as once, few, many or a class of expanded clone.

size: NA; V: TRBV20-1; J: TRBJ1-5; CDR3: SAEGGQGSNQPQH
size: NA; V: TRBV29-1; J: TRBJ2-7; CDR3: SVEFGLAPSTYEQY
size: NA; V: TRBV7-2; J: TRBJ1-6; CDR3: ASSGQFFNNSPLH
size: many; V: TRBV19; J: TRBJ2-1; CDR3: ASKRESSYNEQF
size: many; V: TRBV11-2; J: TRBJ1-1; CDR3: ASSLVGTGAEAF
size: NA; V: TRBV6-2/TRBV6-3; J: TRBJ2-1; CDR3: ASSYRRLPNGNEQF
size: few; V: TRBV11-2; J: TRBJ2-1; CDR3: ASSLGVMWDPKLNNEQF
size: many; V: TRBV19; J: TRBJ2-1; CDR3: ASSISLLVHEQF
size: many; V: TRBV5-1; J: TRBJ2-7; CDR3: ASSLGRTATSGEQY
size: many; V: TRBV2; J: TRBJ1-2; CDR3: ASSEGVRRGYT
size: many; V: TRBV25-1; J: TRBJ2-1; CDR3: ASSRGASGSSYNEQF
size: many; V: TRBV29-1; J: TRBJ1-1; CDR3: SVRDTEAF
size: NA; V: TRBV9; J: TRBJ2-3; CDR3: ASSGSSGLSTDTQY
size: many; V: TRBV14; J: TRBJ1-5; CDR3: ASSRSRNQPQH
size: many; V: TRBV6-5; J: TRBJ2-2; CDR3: ASSRTGNTGELF
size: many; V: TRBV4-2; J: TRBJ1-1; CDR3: ASSRGTDRGAF
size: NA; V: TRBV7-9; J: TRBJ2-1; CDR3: ASSPGQGTGNEQF
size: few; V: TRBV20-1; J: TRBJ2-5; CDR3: SARAYGAGEGTQY
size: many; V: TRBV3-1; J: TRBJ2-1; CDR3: ASSQPDRDFINYNEQF
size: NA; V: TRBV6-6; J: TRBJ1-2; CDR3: ASRARQSYGYT
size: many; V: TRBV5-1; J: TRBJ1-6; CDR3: ASSLVGSYNSPLH
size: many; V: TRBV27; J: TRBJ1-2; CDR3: ASSTQGANYGYT
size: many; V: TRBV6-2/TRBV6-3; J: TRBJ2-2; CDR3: ASSPRLAGNTGELF
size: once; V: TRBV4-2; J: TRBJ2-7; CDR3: ASSLRDREGYEQY
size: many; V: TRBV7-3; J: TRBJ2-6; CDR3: ASSLTGVSGANVLT
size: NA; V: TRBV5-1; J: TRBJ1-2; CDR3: ASSFEVSGYGYT
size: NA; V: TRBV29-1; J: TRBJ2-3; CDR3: SVDPYQTGTSTDTQY
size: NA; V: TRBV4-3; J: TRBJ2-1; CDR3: ASSQDGVAAEQF
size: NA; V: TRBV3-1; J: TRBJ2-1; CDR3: ASSQPGQGEGNEQF
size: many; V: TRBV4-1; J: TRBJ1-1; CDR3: ASSQDRGATEAF
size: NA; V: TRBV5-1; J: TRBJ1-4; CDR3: ASSPAGTGSEKLF
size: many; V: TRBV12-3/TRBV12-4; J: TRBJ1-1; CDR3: ASSSDRGHRYTEAF
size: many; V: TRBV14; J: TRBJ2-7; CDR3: ASSQVYEQY
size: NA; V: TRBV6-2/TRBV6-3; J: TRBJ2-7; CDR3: ASSSMPLTGLGSEQY
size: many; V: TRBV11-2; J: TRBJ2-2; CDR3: ASSFLAGPTGELF
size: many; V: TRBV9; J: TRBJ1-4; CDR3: ASSASGGSNEKLF
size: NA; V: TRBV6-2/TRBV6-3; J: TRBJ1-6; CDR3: ASSYPRGLNSPLH
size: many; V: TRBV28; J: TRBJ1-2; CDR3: ASSLTRVRT
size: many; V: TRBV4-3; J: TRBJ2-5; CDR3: ASSQRTQEETQY
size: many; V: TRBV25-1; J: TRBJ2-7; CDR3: ASSEFRGDEQY
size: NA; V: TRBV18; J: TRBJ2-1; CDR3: ASSRGEEQF
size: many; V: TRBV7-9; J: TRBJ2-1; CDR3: ASRSRTGLNNEQF
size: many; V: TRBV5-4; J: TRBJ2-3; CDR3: ASSEGQGRSTDTQY
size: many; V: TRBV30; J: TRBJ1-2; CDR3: AWNRRGGYT
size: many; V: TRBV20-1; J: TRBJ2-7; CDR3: SARGQGKSYEQY
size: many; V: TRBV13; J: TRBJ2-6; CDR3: ASSFREAGANVLT
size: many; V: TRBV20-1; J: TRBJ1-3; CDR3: SASDTGFAGNTIY
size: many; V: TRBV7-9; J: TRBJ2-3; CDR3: ASSPMEGNRTDTQY
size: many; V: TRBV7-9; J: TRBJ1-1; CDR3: ASSWEDRPNTEAF
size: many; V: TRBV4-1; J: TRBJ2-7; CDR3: ASSQVRQVSYEQY
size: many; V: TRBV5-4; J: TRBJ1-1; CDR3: ASSEQGVGMNTEAF
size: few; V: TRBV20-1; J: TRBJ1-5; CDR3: SPRDRGNQPQH
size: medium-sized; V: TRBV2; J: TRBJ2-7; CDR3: ASRTPSYEQY
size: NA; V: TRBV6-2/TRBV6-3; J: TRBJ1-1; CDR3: ASSYSTGVTEAF
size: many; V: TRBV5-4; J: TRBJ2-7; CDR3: ASSPGTSGTYEQY
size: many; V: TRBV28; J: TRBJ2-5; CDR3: ASMKGGTREETQY
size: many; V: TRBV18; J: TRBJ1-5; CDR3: ASSSDRNQPQH
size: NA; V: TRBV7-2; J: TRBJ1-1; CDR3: ASSFGFGTGDTEAF
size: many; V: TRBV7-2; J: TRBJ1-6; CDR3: ASSLSGGGNSPLH